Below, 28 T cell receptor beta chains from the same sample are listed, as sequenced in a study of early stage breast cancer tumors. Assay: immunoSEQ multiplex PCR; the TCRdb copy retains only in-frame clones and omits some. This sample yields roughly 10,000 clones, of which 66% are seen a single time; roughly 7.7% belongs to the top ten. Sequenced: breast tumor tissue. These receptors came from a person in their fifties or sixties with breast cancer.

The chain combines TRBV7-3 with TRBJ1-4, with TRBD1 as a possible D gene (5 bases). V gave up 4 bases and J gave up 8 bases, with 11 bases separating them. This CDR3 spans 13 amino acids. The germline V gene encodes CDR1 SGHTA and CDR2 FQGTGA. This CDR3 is CASSSGPSEKLFF. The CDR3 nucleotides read TGTGCCAGCAGCTCGGGGCCGAGCGAAAAACTGTTTTTT.

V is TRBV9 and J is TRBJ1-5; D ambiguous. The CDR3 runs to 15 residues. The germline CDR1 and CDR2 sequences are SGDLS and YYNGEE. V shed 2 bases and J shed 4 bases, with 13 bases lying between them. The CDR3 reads CASSVSEGWNQPQHF. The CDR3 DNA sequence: TGTGCCAGCAGCGTCTCGGAGGGCTGGAATCAGCCCCAGCATTTT.

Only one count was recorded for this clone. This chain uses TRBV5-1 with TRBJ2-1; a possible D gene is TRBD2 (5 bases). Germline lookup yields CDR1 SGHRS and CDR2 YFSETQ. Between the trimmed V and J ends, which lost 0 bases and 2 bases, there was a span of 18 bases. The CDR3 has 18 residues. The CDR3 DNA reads TGCGCCAGCAGCTTGGGGAGGCGTATCGGAGCGGCCTACAATGAGCAGTTCTTC. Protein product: CASSLGRRIGAAYNEQFF.

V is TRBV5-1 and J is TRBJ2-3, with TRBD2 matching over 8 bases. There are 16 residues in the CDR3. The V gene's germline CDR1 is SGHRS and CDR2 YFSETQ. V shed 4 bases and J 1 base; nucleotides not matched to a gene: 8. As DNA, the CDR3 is TGCGCCAGCAGCAATTGGGCGGGAGGAGGCACAGATACGCAGTATTTT. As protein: CASSNWAGGGTDTQYF.

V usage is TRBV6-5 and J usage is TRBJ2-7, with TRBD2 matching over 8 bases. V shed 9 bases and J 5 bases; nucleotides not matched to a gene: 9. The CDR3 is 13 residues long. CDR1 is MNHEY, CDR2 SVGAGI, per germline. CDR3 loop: CASSGLVNHEQYF. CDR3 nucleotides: TGTGCCAGTTCGGGACTAGTAAACCACGAGCAGTACTTC.

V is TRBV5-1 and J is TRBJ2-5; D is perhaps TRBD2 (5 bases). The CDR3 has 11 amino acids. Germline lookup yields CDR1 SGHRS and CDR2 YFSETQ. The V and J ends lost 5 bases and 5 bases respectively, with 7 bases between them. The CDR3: CASRGGETQYF. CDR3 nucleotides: TGCGCCAGCAGGGGCGGGGAGACCCAGTACTTC.

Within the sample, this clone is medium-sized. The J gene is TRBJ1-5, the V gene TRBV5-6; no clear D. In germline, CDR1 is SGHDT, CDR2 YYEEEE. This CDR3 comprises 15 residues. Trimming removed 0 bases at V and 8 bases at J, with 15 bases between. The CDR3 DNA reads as TGTGCCAGCAGCTTGGCTTTCACTTCCTCCGAGCCCCAGCATTTT. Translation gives CASSLAFTSSEPQHF.

The CDR3 spells CASAVWGPNTEAFF. The CDR3 region has the DNA TGTGCCAGTGCTGTTTGGGGTCCGAACACTGAAGCTTTCTTT. The J gene is TRBJ1-1, the V gene TRBV19, with D uncertain. CDR1 is LNHDA and CDR2 is SQIVND in the germline V gene (reference sequence). With 8 bases removed from V and 1 base from J, the gap between germline ends came to 14 bases. CDR3 length: 14 amino acids. Full variable domain (missing parts from reference TRBV19 and TRBJ1-1): DGGITQSPKYLFRKEGQNVTLSCEQNLNHDAMYWYRQDPGQGLRLIYYSQIVNDFQKGDIAEGYSVSREKKESFPLTVTSAQKNPTAFYLCASAVWGPNTEAFFGQGTRLTVV.

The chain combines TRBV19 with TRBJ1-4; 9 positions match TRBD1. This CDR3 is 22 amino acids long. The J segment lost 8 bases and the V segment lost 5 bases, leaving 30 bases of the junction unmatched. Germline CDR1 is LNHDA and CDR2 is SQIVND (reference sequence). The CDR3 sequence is CASSHPEGGTGSSKGVGEKLFF. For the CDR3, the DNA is TGTGCCAGTAGTCACCCTGAGGGGGGGACAGGGTCATCCAAGGGGGTCGGCGAAAAACTGTTTTTT.

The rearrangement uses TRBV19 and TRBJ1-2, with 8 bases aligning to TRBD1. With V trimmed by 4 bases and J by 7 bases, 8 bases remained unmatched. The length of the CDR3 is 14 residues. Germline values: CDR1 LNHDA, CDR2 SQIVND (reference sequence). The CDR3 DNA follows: TGTGCCAGTAGTAGGATGACAGGGGTGGCTGGCTACACCTTC. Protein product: CASSRMTGVAGYTF.

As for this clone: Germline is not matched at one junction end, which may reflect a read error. CDR3 DNA: TGTGCCAGCAGTAAGTCCAGGCCTACGACAAAGTCGGGCCAACGTCCTGACTTC. It translates to CASSKSRPTTKSGQRPDF. The chain is built from TRBV6-9 and TRBJ2-6; no definite D call. This CDR3 spans 18 amino acids. The V gene's germline CDR1 is MNHGY and CDR2 SVAAGI.

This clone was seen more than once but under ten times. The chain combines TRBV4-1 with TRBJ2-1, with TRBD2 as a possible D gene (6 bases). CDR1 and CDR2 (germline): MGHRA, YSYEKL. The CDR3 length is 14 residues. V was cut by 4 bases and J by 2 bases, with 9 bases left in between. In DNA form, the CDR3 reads TGCGCCAGCAGCCTTCGGACTACCTACAATGAGCAGTTCTTC. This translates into CASSLRTTYNEQFF.

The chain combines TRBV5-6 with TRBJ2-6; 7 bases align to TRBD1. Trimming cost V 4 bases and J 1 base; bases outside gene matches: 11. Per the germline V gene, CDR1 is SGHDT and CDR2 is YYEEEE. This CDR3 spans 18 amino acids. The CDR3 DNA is TGTGCCAGCAGCCGAGAAGACAGGGTTGGTTCTGGGGCCAACGTCCTGACTTTC. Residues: CASSREDRVGSGANVLTF.

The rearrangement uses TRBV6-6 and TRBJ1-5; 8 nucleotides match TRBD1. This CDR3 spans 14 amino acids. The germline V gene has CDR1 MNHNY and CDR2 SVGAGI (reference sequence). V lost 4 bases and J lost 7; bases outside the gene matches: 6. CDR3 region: CASSSQGAGQPQHF. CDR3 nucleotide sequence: TGTGCCAGCAGTTCCCAGGGGGCAGGGCAGCCCCAGCATTTT.

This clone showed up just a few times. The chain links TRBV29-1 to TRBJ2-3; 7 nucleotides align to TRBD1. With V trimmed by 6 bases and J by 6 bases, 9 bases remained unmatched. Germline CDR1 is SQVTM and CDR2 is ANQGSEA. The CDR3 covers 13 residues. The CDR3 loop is CSVELQQGDTQYF. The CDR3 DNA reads TGCAGCGTCGAGCTTCAACAGGGGGATACGCAGTATTTT.

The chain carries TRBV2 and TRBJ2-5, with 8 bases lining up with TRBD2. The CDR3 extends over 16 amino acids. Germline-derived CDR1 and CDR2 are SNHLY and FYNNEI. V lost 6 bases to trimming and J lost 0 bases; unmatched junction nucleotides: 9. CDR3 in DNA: TGTGCCAGCAGCTTGGGGACTAGGACATACCAAGAGACCCAGTACTTC. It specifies CASSLGTRTYQETQYF.

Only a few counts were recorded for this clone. The CDR3 is CASSYLPLTGELFF. The CDR3 DNA sequence: TGTGCCAGCAGTTACCTGCCATTGACCGGGGAGCTGTTTTTT. V usage is TRBV6-6 and J usage is TRBJ2-2; D ambiguous. The V end was cut by 2 bases, the J end by 5 bases, with 9 bases between. CDR3 length equals 14 residues. Germline V lookup: CDR1 MNHNY, CDR2 SVGAGI (reference sequence).

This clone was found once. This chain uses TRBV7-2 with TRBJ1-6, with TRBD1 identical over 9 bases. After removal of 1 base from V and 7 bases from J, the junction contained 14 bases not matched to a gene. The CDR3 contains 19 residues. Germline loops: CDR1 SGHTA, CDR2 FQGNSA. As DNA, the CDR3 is TGTGCCAGCAGCTTAGTTCGAGGGCTGGGACAGGGTAGGAATTCACCCCTCCACTTT. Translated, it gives CASSLVRGLGQGRNSPLHF.

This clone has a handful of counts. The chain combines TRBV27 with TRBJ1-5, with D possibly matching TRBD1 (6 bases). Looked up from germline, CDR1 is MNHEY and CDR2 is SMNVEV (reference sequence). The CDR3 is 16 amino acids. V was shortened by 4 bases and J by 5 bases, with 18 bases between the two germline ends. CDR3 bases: TGTGCCAGCAGTTCCACAAGGACAGTTCTGGATCAGCCCCAGCATTTT. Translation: CASSSTRTVLDQPQHF.

CDR3 sequence reads: CASSTEQGHYGYTF. The CDR3 region has the DNA TGTGCCAGCAGCACGGAACAGGGGCACTATGGCTACACCTTC. This chain connects TRBV7-9 to TRBJ1-2, with TRBD1 matching 7 bases. The V segment lost 5 bases and the J segment 3 bases; nucleotides outside the gene matches: 6. CDR3 length: 14 amino acids. Germline V gene data show CDR1 as SEHNR and CDR2 as FQNEAQ (reference sequence).

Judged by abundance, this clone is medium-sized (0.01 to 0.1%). The CDR3 sequence is CASMGAGRNEKLFF. CDR3 in DNA: TGCGCCAGCATGGGAGCCGGACGGAATGAAAAACTGTTTTTT. The chain joins TRBV10-2 to TRBJ1-4; D not resolved. Trimming stripped 7 bases from V and 5 bases from J, with 14 bases between. The CDR3 totals 14 residues. The germline CDR1 and CDR2 sequences are WSHSY and SAAADI.

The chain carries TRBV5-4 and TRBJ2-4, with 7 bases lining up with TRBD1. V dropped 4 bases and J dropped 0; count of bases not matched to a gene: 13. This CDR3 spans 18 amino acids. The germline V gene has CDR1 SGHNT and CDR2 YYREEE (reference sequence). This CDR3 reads CASSLDGDRNLAKNIQYF. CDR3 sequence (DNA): TGTGCCAGCAGCCTAGACGGGGACAGAAACCTAGCCAAAAACATTCAGTACTTC.

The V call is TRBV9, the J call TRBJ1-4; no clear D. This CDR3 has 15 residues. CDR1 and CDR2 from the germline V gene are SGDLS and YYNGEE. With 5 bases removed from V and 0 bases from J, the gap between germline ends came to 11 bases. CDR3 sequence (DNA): TGTGCCAGCAGTCGGTTAGGGACAACTAATGAAAAACTGTTTTTT. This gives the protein CASSRLGTTNEKLFF.

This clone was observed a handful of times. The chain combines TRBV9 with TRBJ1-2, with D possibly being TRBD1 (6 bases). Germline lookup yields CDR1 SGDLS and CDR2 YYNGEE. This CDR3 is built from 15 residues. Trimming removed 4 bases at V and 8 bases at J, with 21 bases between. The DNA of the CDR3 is TGTGCCAGCAGCAACTTACCAGGCAGGGGCCAGGGCTACACCTTC. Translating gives CASSNLPGRGQGYTF.

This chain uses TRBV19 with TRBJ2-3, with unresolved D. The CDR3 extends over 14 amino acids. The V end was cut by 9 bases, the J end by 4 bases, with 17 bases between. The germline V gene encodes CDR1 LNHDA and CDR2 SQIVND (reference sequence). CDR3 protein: CASQRAASSDTQYF. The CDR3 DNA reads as TGTGCCAGCCAAAGGGCGGCCAGCTCAGATACGCAGTATTTT.

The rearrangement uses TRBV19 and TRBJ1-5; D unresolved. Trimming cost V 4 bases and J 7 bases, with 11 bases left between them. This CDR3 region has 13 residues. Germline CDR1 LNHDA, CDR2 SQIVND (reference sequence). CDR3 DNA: TGTGCCAGTAGTAGGGCAGGCGGGCAGCCCCAGCATTTT. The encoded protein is CASSRAGGQPQHF.

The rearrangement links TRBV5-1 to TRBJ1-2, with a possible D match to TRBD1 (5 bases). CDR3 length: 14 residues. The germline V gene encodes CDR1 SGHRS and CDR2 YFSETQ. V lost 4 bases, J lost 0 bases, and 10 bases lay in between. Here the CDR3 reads CASSGGGSNYGYTF. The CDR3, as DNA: TGCGCCAGCAGCGGGGGGGGATCTAACTATGGCTACACCTTC. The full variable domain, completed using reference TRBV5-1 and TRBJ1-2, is KAGVTQTPRYLIKTRGQQVTLSCSPISGHRSVSWYQQTPGQGLQFLFEYFSETQRNKGNFPGRFSGRQFSNSRSEMNVSTLELGDSALYLCASSGGGSNYGYTFGSGTRLTVV.

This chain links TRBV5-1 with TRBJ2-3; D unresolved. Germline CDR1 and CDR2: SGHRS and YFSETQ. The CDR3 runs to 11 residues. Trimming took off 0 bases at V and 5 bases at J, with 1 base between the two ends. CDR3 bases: TGCGCCAGCAGCTTGGGAGATACGCAGTATTTT. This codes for CASSLGDTQYF.